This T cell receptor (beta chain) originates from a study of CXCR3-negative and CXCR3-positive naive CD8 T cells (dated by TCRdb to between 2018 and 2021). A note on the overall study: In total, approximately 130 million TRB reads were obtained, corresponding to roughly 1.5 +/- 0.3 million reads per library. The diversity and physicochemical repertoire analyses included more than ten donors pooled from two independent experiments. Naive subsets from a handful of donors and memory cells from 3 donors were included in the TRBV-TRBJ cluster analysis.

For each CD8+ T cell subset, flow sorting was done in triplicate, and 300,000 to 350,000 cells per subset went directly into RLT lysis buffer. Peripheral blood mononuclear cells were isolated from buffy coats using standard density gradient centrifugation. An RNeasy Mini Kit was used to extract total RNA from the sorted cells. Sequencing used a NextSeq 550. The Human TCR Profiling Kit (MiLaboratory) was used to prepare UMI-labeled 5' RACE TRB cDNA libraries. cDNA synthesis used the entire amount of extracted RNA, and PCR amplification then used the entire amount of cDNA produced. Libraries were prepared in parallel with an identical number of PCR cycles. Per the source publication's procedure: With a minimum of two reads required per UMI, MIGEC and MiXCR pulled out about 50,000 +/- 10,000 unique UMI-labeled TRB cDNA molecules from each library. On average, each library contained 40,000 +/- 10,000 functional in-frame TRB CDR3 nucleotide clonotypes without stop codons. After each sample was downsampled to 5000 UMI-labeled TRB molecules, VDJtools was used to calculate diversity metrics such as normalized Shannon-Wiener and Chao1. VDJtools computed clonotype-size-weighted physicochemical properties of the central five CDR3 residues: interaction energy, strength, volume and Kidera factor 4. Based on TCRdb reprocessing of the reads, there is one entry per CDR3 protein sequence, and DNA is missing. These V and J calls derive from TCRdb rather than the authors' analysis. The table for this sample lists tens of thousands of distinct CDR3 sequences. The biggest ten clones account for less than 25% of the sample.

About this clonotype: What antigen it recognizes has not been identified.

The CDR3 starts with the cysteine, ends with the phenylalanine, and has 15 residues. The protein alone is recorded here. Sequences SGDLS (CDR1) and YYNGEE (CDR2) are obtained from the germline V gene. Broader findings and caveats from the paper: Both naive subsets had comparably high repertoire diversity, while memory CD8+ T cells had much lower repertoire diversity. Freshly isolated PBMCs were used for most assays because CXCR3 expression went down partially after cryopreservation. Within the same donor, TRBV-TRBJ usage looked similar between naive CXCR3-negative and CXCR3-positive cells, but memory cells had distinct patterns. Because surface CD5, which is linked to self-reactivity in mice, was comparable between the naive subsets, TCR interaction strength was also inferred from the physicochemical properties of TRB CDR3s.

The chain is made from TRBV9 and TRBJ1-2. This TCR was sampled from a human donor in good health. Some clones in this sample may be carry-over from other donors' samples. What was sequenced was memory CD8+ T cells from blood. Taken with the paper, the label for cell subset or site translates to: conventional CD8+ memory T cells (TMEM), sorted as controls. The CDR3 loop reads CASSARDSLNYGYTF.